This T cell receptor beta chain was observed in a study of T cell responses to AZD1222 COVID-19 vaccine. Study findings and constraints: Clonal diversity may have been underestimated in mostly white British donors. Of spike-specific TCRs, nearly half reportedly target regions left unmutated in variants.

Germline CDR1 is SSHAT and CDR2 is FNYEAQ (reference sequence). This CDR3 has 13 residues. Libraries were prepared by immunoSEQ multiplex PCR; TCRdb keeps only in-frame clonotypes and omits some of them. The sample lists 150,000 or so clones, around nine tenths occurring once. About this clone itself: The antigen is not known. At one end the junction does not follow the germline gene, possibly because of a read error.

The sequence was collected from an adult in good health. Sequences were derived from peripheral blood, sampled on day 0 of AZD1222 vaccination. The chain links TRBV7-7 to TRBJ1-1; 7 bases are a match to TRBD1. In nucleotides, the CDR3 is TGTGCTAGCAGCTTAGACAGGGACACTGAAGCTTTCTTT. Translation gives CASSLDRDTEAFF.